Sequencing of this T cell receptor (beta chain) was carried out in a study of identical twins. V shed 0 bases and J shed 7 bases, with 9 bases lying between them. The germline gives CDR1 LGHNA, CDR2 YSLEER. This CDR3 is 14 amino acids long. TCRdb itself ran the 5' RACE reads through MiXCR, one entry per CDR3 protein. The top ten hold approximately 14% of the sample, which has about 720,000 distinct CDR3 sequences, around a sixth seen once. Separately, the same data were catalogued under a study of T cells expressing NK-cell markers.

The sample consisted of PBMCs. The receptor was isolated from a woman aged 18-35 years in good health. The J gene is TRBJ2-2, the V gene TRBV4-3; possible D gene TRBD2, 6 bases. The CDR3 reads CASSQEGLVGELFF. The CDR3 DNA is TGCGCCAGCAGCCAAGAGGGACTCGTCGGGGAGCTGTTTTTT.